This T cell receptor beta chain is from a study of T-cell reconstitution after alpha-beta-depleted transplantation in children. TCRbeta library construction was performed incorporating unique molecular identifiers. TCRdb used MiXCR to reprocess the PCR reads, holding one entry per CDR3 protein. The data contain hundreds of thousands of distinct CDR3 sequences, 16% of them seen just once; the ten biggest clones take up 1.1%. The sample holds a few counts of this clonotype. The input for sequencing was PBMCs from the stem cell graft donor, taken from the stem cell graft. This TCR was recovered from a human donor who donated a stem cell graft to a child with acute myeloid leukemia.

The CDR3 is CASSFTTGDLYEQYV. Here the CDR3 DNA reads TGTGCCAGCAGCTTTACCACAGGGGACCTCTACGAGCAGTACGTC. The chain joins TRBV11-2 to TRBJ2-7; 7 bases line up with TRBD1. This CDR3 contains 15 residues. Trimming cost V 3 bases and J 3 bases; bases outside gene matches: 8. Germline CDR1 is SGHAT and CDR2 is FQNNGV.